This TCR beta chain was observed in a study of cytomegalovirus exposure and HLA in healthy donors. Study at large: In a later analysis, the 100 to 150 validation repertoires were reported to have used the same platform as the 650 to 800 first-cohort repertoires. The study's findings and limits: Subsequent analysis found a tendency for first-cohort TCR clusters to co-occur within the 120 or so validation repertoires.

Here immunoSEQ multiplex PCR was the method, and the copy in TCRdb shows in-frame clones only, minus some. Seen here are about 130,000 clones, roughly 86% observed once, and the top ten hold roughly 1.4%. Note on this clone: Its cognate antigen is unknown.

V gave up 0 bases and J gave up 7 bases, with 13 bases separating them. The CDR3 is made up of 15 amino acids. Germline lookup yields CDR1 LNHNV and CDR2 YYDKDF (reference sequence). Sequenced sample: PBMCs. This TCR came from a man aged 25 to 45 in good health and CMV-seronegative. The rearrangement links TRBV15 to TRBJ2-1; D might be TRBD2 (5 bases). CDR3 loop: CATSRDKGARNEQFF. In DNA, the CDR3 is TGTGCCACCAGCAGAGATAAGGGAGCTAGGAATGAGCAGTTCTTC.